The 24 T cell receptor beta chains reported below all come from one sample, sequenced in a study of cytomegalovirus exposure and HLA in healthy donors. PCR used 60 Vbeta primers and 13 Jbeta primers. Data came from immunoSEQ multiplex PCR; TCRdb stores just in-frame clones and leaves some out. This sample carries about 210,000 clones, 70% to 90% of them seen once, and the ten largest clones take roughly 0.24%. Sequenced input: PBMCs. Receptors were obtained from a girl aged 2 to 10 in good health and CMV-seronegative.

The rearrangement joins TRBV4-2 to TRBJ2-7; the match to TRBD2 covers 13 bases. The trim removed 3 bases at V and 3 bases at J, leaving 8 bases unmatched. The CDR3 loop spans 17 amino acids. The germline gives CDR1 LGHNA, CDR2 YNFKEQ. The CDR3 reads CASSHPRTSGGNYEQYF. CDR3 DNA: TGTGCCAGCAGCCACCCCCGGACTAGCGGGGGAAACTACGAGCAGTACTTC.

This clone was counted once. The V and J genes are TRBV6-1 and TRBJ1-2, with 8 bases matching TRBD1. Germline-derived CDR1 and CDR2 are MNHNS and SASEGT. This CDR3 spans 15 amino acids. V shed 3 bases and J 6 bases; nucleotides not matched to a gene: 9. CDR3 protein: CASSEGTGGRDGYTF. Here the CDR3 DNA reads TGTGCCAGCAGTGAGGGAACAGGGGGAAGGGATGGCTACACCTTC.

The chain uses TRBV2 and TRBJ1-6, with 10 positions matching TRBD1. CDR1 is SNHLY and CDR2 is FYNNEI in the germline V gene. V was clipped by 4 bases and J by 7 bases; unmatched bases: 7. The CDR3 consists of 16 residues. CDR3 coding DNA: TGTGCCAGCAGTGCGCTGACAGGGGGCGCGAATTCACCCCTCCACTTT. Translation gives CASSALTGGANSPLHF. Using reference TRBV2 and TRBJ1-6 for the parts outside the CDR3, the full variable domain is EPEVTQTPSHQVTQMGQEVILRCVPISNHLYFYWYRQILGQKVEFLVSFYNNEISEKSEIFDDQFSVERPDGSNFTLKIRSTKLEDSAMYFCASSALTGGANSPLHFGNGTRLTVT.

CDR3 DNA: TGCGCCAGCAGCCATACACTGAACACTGAAGCTTTCTTT. Translated, it gives CASSHTLNTEAFF. V and J are TRBV5-1 and TRBJ1-1; D unresolved. The CDR3 is made up of 13 amino acids. The germline V gene encodes CDR1 SGHRS and CDR2 YFSETQ. The germline V and J ends were trimmed by 4 bases and 0 bases, with 7 bases remaining between them.

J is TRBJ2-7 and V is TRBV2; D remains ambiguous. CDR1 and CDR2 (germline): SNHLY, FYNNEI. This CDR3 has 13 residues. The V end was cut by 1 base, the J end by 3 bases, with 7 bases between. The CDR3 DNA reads TGTGCCAGCAGTGAAGTTCCTTACTACGAGCAGTACTTC. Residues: CASSEVPYYEQYF.

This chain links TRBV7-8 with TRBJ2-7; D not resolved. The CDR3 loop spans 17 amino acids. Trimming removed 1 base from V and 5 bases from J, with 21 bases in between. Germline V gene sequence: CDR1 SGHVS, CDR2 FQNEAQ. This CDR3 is CASSLDWARPFRHEQYF. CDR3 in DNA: TGTGCCAGCAGCTTAGATTGGGCCAGGCCATTTCGTCACGAGCAGTACTTC.

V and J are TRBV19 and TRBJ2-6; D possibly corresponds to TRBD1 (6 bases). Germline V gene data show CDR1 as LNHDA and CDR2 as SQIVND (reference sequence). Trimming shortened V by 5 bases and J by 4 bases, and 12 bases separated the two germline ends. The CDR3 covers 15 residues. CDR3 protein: CASSGNRVGANVLTF. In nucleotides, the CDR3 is TGTGCCAGTAGTGGCAACAGGGTGGGGGCCAACGTCCTGACTTTC.

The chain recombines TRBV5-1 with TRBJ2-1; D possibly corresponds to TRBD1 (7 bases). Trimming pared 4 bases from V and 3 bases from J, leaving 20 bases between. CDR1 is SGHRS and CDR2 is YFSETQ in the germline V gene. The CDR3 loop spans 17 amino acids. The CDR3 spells CASSPGQTSILYNEQFF. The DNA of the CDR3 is TGCGCCAGCAGCCCGGGACAGACTAGTATCCTCTACAATGAGCAGTTCTTC.

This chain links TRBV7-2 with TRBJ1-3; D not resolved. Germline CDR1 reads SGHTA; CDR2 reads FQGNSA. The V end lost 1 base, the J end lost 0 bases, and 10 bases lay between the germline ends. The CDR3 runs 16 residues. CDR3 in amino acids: CASSLVPGNSGNTIYF. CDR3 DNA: TGTGCCAGCAGCTTAGTGCCAGGAAACTCTGGAAACACCATATATTTT.

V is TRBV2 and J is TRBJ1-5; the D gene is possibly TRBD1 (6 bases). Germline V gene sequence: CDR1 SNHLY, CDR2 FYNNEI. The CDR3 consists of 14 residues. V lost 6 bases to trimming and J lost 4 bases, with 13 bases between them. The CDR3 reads CASSLDRQNQPQHF. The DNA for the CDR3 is TGTGCCAGCAGCCTCGACAGGCAAAATCAGCCCCAGCATTTT.

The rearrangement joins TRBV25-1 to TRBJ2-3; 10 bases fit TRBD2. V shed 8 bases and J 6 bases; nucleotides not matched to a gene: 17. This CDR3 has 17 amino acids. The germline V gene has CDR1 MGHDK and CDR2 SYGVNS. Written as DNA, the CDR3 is TGTGCCAGCGGTTCCCTTGGACTAGCGGCCTCATCGGATACGCAGTATTTT. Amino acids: CASGSLGLAASSDTQYF.

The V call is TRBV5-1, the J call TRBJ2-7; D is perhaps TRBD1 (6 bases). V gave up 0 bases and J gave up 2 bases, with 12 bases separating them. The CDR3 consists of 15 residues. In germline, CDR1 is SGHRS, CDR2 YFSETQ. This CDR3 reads CASSLGAGATYEQYF. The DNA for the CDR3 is TGCGCCAGCAGCTTGGGTGCAGGGGCGACCTACGAGCAGTACTTC.

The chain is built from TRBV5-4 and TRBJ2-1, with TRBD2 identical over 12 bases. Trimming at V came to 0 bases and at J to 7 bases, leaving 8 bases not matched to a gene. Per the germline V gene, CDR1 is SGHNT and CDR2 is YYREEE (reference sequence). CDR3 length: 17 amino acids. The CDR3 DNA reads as TGTGCCAGCAGCTTGGGTCCTAGCGGGAGGGCCGGGAATGAGCAGTTCTTC. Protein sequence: CASSLGPSGRAGNEQFF.

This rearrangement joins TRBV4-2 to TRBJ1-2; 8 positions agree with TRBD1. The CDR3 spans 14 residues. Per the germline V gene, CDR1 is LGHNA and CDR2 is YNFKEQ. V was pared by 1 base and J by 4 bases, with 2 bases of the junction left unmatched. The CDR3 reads CASSQGQGSYGYTF. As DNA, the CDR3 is TGTGCCAGCAGCCAAGGACAGGGGTCCTATGGCTACACCTTC.

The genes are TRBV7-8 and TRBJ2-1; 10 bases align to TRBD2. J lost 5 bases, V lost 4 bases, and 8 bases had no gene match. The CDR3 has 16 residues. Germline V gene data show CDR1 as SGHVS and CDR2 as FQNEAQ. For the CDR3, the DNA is TGTGCCAGCAGCTCCCTCCCCGGGACTAGCGACAATGAGCAGTTCTTC. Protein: CASSSLPGTSDNEQFF.

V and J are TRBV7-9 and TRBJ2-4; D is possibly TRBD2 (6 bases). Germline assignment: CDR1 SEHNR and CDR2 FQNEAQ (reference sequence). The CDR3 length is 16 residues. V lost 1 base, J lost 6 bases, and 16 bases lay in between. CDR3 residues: CASSLGVSGGGNIQYF. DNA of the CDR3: TGTGCCAGCAGCTTAGGGGTCTCCGGGGGTGGAAACATTCAGTACTTC.

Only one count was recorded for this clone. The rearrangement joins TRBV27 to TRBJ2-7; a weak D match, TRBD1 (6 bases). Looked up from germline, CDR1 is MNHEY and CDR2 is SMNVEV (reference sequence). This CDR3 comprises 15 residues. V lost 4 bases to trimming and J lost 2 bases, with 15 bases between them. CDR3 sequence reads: CASSYAVGATYEQYF. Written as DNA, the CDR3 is TGTGCCAGCAGTTATGCCGTGGGGGCAACCTACGAGCAGTACTTC.

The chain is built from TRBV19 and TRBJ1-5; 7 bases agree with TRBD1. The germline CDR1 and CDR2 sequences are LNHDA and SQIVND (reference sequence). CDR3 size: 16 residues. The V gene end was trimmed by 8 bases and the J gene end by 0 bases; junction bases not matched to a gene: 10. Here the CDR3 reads CASQARTGVSNQPQHF. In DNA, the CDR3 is TGTGCCAGTCAGGCGAGAACAGGGGTTAGCAATCAGCCCCAGCATTTT.

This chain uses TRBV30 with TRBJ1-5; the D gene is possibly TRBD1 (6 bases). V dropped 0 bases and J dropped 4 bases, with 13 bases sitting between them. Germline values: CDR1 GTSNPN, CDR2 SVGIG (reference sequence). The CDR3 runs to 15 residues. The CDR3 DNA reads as TGTGCCTGGAGTGTCCCGGACAGCAAGAATCAGCCCCAGCATTTT. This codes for CAWSVPDSKNQPQHF.

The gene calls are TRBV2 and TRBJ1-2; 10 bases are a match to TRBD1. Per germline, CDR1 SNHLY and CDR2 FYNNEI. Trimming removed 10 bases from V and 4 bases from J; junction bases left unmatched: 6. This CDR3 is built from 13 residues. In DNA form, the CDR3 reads TGTGCCACCCTCCGGGACAGGGGCTATGGCTACACCTTC. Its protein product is CATLRDRGYGYTF.

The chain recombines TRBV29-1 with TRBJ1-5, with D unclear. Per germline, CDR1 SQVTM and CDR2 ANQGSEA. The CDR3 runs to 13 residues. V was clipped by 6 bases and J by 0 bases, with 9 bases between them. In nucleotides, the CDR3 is TGCAGCGTGAAACCGGGTAGCAATCAGCCCCAGCATTTT. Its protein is CSVKPGSNQPQHF.

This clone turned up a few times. The chain's CDR3 is CASSPGTVPYNEQFF. The CDR3, as DNA: TGTGCCAGCTCACCCGGGACAGTCCCCTACAATGAGCAGTTCTTC. The chain has TRBV18 and TRBJ2-1, with 7 bases aligning to TRBD1. CDR1 is KGHSH, CDR2 LQKENI, per germline. The CDR3 sequence is 15 residues long. The J segment lost 2 bases and the V segment lost 3 bases, leaving 4 bases of the junction unmatched. Full variable domain (missing parts from reference TRBV18 and TRBJ2-1): NAGVMQNPRHLVRRRGQEARLRCSPMKGHSHVYWYRQLPEEGLKFMVYLQKENIIDESGMPKERFSAEFPKEGPSILRIQQVVRGDSAAYFCASSPGTVPYNEQFFGPGTRLTVL.

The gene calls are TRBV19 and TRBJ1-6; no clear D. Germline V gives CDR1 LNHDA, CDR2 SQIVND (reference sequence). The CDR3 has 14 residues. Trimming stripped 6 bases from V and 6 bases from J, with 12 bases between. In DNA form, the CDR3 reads TGTGCCAGTAGAGACGGGGTCGGTAATTCACCCCTCCACTTT. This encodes CASRDGVGNSPLHF.

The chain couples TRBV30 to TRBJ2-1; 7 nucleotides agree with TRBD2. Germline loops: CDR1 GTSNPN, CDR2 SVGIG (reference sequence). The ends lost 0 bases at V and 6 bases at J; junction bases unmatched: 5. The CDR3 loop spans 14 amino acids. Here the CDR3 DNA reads TGTGCCTGGAGTGTGGGAGGGCCTGGCAATGAGCAGTTCTTC. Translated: CAWSVGGPGNEQFF.